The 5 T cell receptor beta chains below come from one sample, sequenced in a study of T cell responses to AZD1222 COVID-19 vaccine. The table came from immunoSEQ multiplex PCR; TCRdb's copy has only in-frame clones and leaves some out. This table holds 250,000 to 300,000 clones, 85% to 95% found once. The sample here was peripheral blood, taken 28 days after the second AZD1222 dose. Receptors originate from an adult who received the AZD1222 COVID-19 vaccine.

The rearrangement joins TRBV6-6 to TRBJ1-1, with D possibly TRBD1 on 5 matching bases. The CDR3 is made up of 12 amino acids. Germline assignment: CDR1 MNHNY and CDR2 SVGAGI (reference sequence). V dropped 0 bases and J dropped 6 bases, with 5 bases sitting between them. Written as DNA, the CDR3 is TGTGCCAGCAGTTACTCAGGGGCTGAAGCTTTCTTT. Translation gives CASSYSGAEAFF.

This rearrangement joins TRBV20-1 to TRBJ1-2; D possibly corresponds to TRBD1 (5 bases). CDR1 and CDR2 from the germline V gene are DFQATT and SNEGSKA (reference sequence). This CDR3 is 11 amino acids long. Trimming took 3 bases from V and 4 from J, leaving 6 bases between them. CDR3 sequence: CSARQGYGYTF. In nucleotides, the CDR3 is TGCAGTGCTAGGCAGGGCTATGGCTACACCTTC.

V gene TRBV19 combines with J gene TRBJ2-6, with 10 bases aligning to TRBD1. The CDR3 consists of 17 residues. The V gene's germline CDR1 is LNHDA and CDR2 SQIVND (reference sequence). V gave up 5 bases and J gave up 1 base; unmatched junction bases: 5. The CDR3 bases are TGTGCCAGTAGTCACCGGGACAGGGGATCTGGGGCCAACGTCCTGACTTTC. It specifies CASSHRDRGSGANVLTF. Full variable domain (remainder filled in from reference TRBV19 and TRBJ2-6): DGGITQSPKYLFRKEGQNVTLSCEQNLNHDAMYWYRQDPGQGLRLIYYSQIVNDFQKGDIAEGYSVSREKKESFPLTVTSAQKNPTAFYLCASSHRDRGSGANVLTFGAGSRLTVL.

CDR3 residues: CASSPQGTQETQYF. The CDR3 bases are TGTGCCAGTAGTCCACAGGGGACCCAAGAGACCCAGTACTTC. The V gene is TRBV19, the J gene TRBJ2-5, with 7 bases fitting TRBD1. The CDR3 runs to 14 residues. The V and J ends lost 5 bases and 1 base, in that order; junction bases with no gene match: 4. CDR1 and CDR2 (germline): LNHDA, SQIVND (reference sequence).

CDR3 DNA sequence: TGTGCCAGCAAAGCTGGGACGGACTATGGCTACACCTTC. Protein product: CASKAGTDYGYTF. The rearrangement joins TRBV6-5 to TRBJ1-2; possible D gene TRBD1, 5 bases. Trimming removed 7 bases from V and 3 bases from J, with 12 bases in between. The CDR3 covers 13 residues. Germline-derived CDR1 and CDR2 are MNHEY and SVGAGI.